This T cell receptor beta chain was sequenced for a study of naive and memory T cell subsets. Both TRBC1 and TRBC2 were covered by a beta constant-region primer of two equimolar oligonucleotides. The ligated cDNA underwent four PCR rounds using SP2 and nested alpha and beta constant-region primers. TCRdb reprocessed the UMI-ligation and nested PCR reads with MiXCR, giving one entry per CDR3 protein. The sample consists of about 120,000 distinct CDR3 sequences, 35% to 45% of them appearing once. Germline values: CDR1 SGHRS, CDR2 YFSETQ. This CDR3 is 16 amino acids long. Trimming at V came to 0 bases and at J to 1 base, leaving 7 bases not matched to a gene.

Sequencing was performed on central memory CD4+ T cells from blood. This clonotype was sampled from a human donor in good health. This chain links TRBV5-1 with TRBJ2-7; 7 bases line up with TRBD2. The DNA for the CDR3 is TGCGCCAGCAGCTTGGTGGGCGGGAGCCCATCCTACGAGCAGTACTTC. This translates into CASSLVGGSPSYEQYF.